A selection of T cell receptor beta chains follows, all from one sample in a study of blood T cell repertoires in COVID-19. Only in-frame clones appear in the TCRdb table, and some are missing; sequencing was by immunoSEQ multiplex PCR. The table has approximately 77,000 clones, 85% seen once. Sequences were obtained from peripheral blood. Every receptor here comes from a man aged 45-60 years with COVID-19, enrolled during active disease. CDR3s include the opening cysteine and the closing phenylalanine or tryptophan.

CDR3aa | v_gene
CASSSLSTGELFF | TRBV5-5
CATNRGDTDTQYF | TRBV10-3
CASSAGTPGNEQFF | TRBV19
CASSEYNRVGTFF | TRBV25-1
CASRFGTGTNPNTEAFF | TRBV19
CASSPGQGVKGTEAFF | TRBV10-1
CASSPAGTSGIGNEQFF | TRBV5-1
CASTDSSKAFF | TRBV28
CSVVAVNTGELFF | TRBV29-1
CAWNRLPQGSEAFF | TRBV30
CASSWGQGRYWPQHF | TRBV6-5
CASSLVGGNQPQHF | TRBV7-2
CASGGWNEQFF | TRBV28
CASSQDPRSGVYNEQFF | TRBV4-1
CASSQDQYRPFNYGYTF | TRBV14
CASSSPRTSGNYEQYF | TRBV7-2